The 27 T cell receptor beta chains below come from one sample, sequenced in a study of T cells in Graves' hyperthyroidism and ophthalmopathy. Researchers amplified the TCR beta CDR3 regions from RNA transcripts. HTBI primers were the set used in a first-round RT-PCR of the TCR CDR3. MiXCR, applied by TCRdb to the multiplex PCR reads, yields one record per CDR3 protein. The sample lists about 640,000 distinct CDR3 sequences; 20% were seen once. Sequencing input: blood. The receptors come from a man aged 25 to 45 with Graves' ophthalmopathy.

The rearrangement joins TRBV19 to TRBJ1-1, with a weak D call TRBD1 (5 bases). Germline V gene lookup returns CDR1 LNHDA and CDR2 SQIVND (reference sequence). The CDR3 runs 13 residues. V lost 8 bases and J 0 bases, leaving 10 bases between the germline ends. The DNA of the CDR3 is TGTGCCAGTTTAGACAGCATGAACACTGAAGCTTTCTTT. Encoded protein: CASLDSMNTEAFF.

The V call is TRBV15, the J call TRBJ2-1, with D possibly being TRBD2 (6 bases). V was pared by 0 bases and J by 4 bases, with 13 bases between. The CDR3 has 16 amino acids. Germline-derived CDR1 and CDR2 are LNHNV and YYDKDF (reference sequence). The DNA for the CDR3 is TGTGCCACCAGCAGAGATCGTCCGGGAGCATACAATGAGCAGTTCTTC. It yields the protein CATSRDRPGAYNEQFF.

The chain joins TRBV10-3 to TRBJ2-7; 8 nucleotides match TRBD2. With V trimmed by 8 bases and J by 5 bases, 11 bases remained unmatched. The germline V gene has CDR1 ENHRY and CDR2 SYGVKD. This CDR3 is 14 amino acids long. The CDR3 sequence is CAIAGGGLSDEQYF. The CDR3 DNA is TGTGCCATCGCCGGGGGGGGACTATCCGACGAGCAGTACTTC.

This clonotype was found a few times. The chain uses TRBV20-1 and TRBJ2-7, with D perhaps TRBD2 (5 bases). Germline V gives CDR1 DFQATT, CDR2 SNEGSKA (reference sequence). V shed 0 bases and J shed 4 bases, with 22 bases lying between them. This CDR3 contains 17 residues. The CDR3 DNA reads as TGCAGTGCTAGAGATCTAACCTTAGAGGGAGAAGATTACGAGCAGTACTTC. It is translated as CSARDLTLEGEDYEQYF.

The rearrangement uses TRBV6-1 and TRBJ2-2; TRBD2 matches at 7 bases. V shed 9 bases and J 2 bases; nucleotides not matched to a gene: 6. Germline CDR1 is MNHNS and CDR2 is SASEGT. This CDR3 contains 14 residues. The CDR3 is CASTTSVNTGELFF. The CDR3 DNA follows: TGTGCCAGTACAACTAGCGTAAACACCGGGGAGCTGTTTTTT.

This clonotype was detected many times. The chain uses TRBV5-8 and TRBJ2-7; TRBD1 matches at 9 bases. This CDR3 spans 15 amino acids. V was pared by 4 bases and J by 4 bases, with 9 bases of the junction left unmatched. Germline V gene lookup returns CDR1 SGHTS and CDR2 YDEGEE. This CDR3 is CASSGRGTGRYEQYF. In DNA form, the CDR3 reads TGTGCCAGCAGCGGTAGAGGGACAGGGAGGTACGAGCAGTACTTC.

As concerns this clonotype: No conserved phenylalanine or tryptophan is present at the end of the CDR3, so a read error is the likely explanation. This chain joins TRBV29-1 and TRBJ2-7; D tentatively fits TRBD1 or TRBD2 (5 bases each). CDR1 SQVTM and CDR2 ANQGSEA come from the germline V gene. The CDR3 runs to 16 residues. V gave up 4 bases and J gave up 0 bases, with 19 bases separating them. The CDR3 loop is CSVVTRMGPSSYEQYL. The CDR3 DNA sequence: TGCAGCGTTGTCACTAGGATGGGACCCAGCTCCTACGAGCAGTACCTC.

This clonotype was recorded many times. CDR3: CASSRDWSTSTDTQYF. CDR3 bases: TGTGCCAGCAGTCGCGACTGGTCAACTAGCACAGATACGCAGTATTTT. The chain combines TRBV2 with TRBJ2-3; D unresolved. The V end was cut by 5 bases, the J end by 0 bases, with 15 bases between. The CDR3 extends over 16 amino acids. The germline gives CDR1 SNHLY, CDR2 FYNNEI.

This clonotype occurred a few times. V usage is TRBV15 and J usage is TRBJ2-5; D uncertain. The V gene's germline CDR1 is LNHNV and CDR2 YYDKDF (reference sequence). Trimming cost V 3 bases and J 1 base, with 15 bases left between them. The CDR3 runs to 16 residues. In nucleotides, the CDR3 is TGTGCCACCAGCAGCGAGATCGGGCGCAGCCAAGAGACCCAGTACTTC. It translates to CATSSEIGRSQETQYF.

The sample holds many counts of this clonotype. This chain joins TRBV5-1 and TRBJ2-1, with D maybe TRBD1 (5 bases). Trimming removed 2 bases from V and 7 bases from J, with 13 bases in between. The CDR3 covers 14 residues. Germline assignment: CDR1 SGHRS and CDR2 YFSETQ. The CDR3 nucleotides read TGCGCCAGCAGCTTAAAGGGGCTGGGGAATGAGCAGTTCTTC. This encodes CASSLKGLGNEQFF.

This clonotype was seen repeatedly, ten times or more. This chain connects TRBV6-2 or TRBV6-3 to TRBJ1-1, with 8 bases lining up with TRBD1. Germline loops: CDR1 MNHEY, CDR2 SVGEGT. The CDR3 spans 14 residues. Trimming cost V 6 bases and J 5 bases; bases outside gene matches: 8. CDR3 region: CASRSPGGLTEAFF. Written as DNA, the CDR3 is TGTGCCAGCAGATCCCCAGGGGGCTTGACTGAAGCTTTCTTT.

This chain links TRBV10-2 with TRBJ1-1, with D hard to call. The CDR3 totals 12 residues. Trimming stripped 6 bases from V and 7 bases from J, with 12 bases between. Germline CDR1 and CDR2: WSHSY and SAAADI. The CDR3 DNA is TGCGCCAGCAGCCCTGGACCCTTTGAAGCTTTCTTT. Translating it yields CASSPGPFEAFF.

This clonotype has more than one count but fewer than ten. J is TRBJ2-1 and V is TRBV6-2 or TRBV6-3; 7 bases line up with TRBD2. CDR3 length equals 16 residues. V was pared by 2 bases and J by 5 bases, with 9 bases of the junction left unmatched. The germline V gene encodes CDR1 MNHEY and CDR2 SVGEGT. CDR3 loop: CASSYGLPSGDNEQFF. In DNA form, the CDR3 reads TGTGCCAGCAGTTACGGGTTGCCTAGCGGAGACAATGAGCAGTTCTTC.

This clonotype was seen at least ten times. This chain joins TRBV18 and TRBJ2-2; 7 bases map to TRBD1. CDR1 is KGHSH, CDR2 LQKENI, per germline. The CDR3 totals 14 residues. J lost 3 bases, V lost 3 bases, and 1 base had no gene match. The CDR3 is CASSPGQHTGELFF. CDR3 DNA sequence: TGTGCCAGCTCACCGGGACAGCACACCGGGGAGCTGTTTTTT.

V is TRBV5-6 and J is TRBJ2-1; a weak D match, TRBD1 (8 bases). The CDR3 contains 17 residues. Trimming shortened V by 2 bases and J by 2 bases, and 17 bases separated the two germline ends. Looked up from germline, CDR1 is SGHDT and CDR2 is YYEEEE. In nucleotides, the CDR3 is TGTGCCAGCAGCTTCTACAGGGGGGGAGGTCCCTACAATGAGCAGTTCTTC. It codes for CASSFYRGGGPYNEQFF.

This clonotype was counted at least ten times. V and J are TRBV7-8 and TRBJ2-1; the D is unclear. V dropped 1 base and J dropped 3 bases, with 4 bases sitting between them. The length of the CDR3 is 13 residues. Per germline, CDR1 SGHVS and CDR2 FQNEAQ. This CDR3 reads CASSLVRYNEQFF. For the CDR3, the DNA is TGTGCCAGCAGCTTAGTCCGCTACAATGAGCAGTTCTTC.

V gene TRBV20-1 combines with J gene TRBJ1-5; D is uncertain. The germline V gene encodes CDR1 DFQATT and CDR2 SNEGSKA (reference sequence). The germline V and J ends were trimmed by 8 bases and 0 bases, with 11 bases remaining between them. This CDR3 region has 13 residues. The CDR3 region is CSPGRNSNQPQHF. CDR3 coding DNA: TGCAGTCCCGGACGCAATAGCAATCAGCCCCAGCATTTT.

This clonotype was counted between two and nine times. The V call is TRBV13, the J call TRBJ1-1; 7 nucleotides agree with TRBD1. Germline trimming cut 5 bases from V and 12 bases from J; bases unmatched to any gene: 6. CDR3 length: 11 residues. The germline V gene has CDR1 PRHDT and CDR2 FYEKMQ (reference sequence). CDR3 sequence reads: CASSEQGRTFF. CDR3 coding DNA: TGTGCCAGCAGCGAACAGGGGCGAACTTTCTTT. Variable domain in full (rest from reference TRBV13 and TRBJ1-1): AAGVIQSPRHLIKEKRETATLKCYPIPRHDTVYWYQQGPGQDPQFLISFYEKMQSDKGSIPDRFSAQQFSDYHSELNMSSLELGDSALYFCASSEQGRTFFGQGTRLTVV.

This clonotype came up a few times. This may be a read error: a much more frequent sequence differs by one nucleotide. CDR3 loop: CASRPGTGGYEQYF. As DNA, the CDR3 is TGTGCCAGCAGGCCCGGGACAGGGGGCTACGAGCAGTACTTC. V usage is TRBV12-3 or TRBV12-4 and J usage is TRBJ2-7, with 11 nucleotides matching TRBD1. The CDR3 has 14 amino acids. The ends lost 6 bases at V and 3 bases at J; junction bases unmatched: 4.

The chain couples TRBV12-5 to TRBJ2-2; 10 bases agree with TRBD1. Trimming at V came to 6 bases and at J to 3 bases, leaving 4 bases not matched to a gene. This CDR3 has 15 amino acids. In germline, CDR1 is LGHNT, CDR2 FRNRAP. Here the CDR3 reads CASGPGTGDTGELFF. DNA for the CDR3: TGTGCTAGTGGCCCCGGGACAGGGGACACCGGGGAGCTGTTTTTT.

The V call is TRBV5-1, the J call TRBJ2-1; D unclear. The CDR3 spans 15 residues. Germline lookup yields CDR1 SGHRS and CDR2 YFSETQ. V was trimmed by 2 bases and J by 8 bases, leaving 17 bases between them. The CDR3 spells CASSFLEAPQDEQFF. Here the CDR3 DNA reads TGCGCCAGCAGCTTCCTAGAAGCGCCCCAGGATGAGCAGTTCTTC.

This clonotype occurred many times. The V and J genes are TRBV11-1 and TRBJ2-1; 7 nucleotides align to TRBD1. Germline V gives CDR1 SGHAT, CDR2 FQDESV (reference sequence). With 5 bases clipped from V and 4 bases from J, the junction kept 5 bases outside the gene matches. The CDR3 is made up of 14 amino acids. CDR3 in DNA: TGTGCCAGCAGCGTGGGGACAGTTTACAATGAGCAGTTCTTC. Translation gives CASSVGTVYNEQFF.

The chain has TRBV20-1 and TRBJ2-7; D perhaps matches TRBD2 (5 bases). This CDR3 is 12 amino acids long. Trimming pared 3 bases from V and 0 bases from J, leaving 6 bases between. CDR1 is DFQATT and CDR2 is SNEGSKA in the germline V gene (reference sequence). The CDR3 reads CSASTSSYEQYF. CDR3 coding DNA: TGCAGTGCTAGTACTAGCTCCTACGAGCAGTACTTC.

The chain has TRBV4-1 and TRBJ2-5; possibly TRBD2 for D (6 bases). The CDR3 runs to 17 residues. V gave up 1 base and J gave up 1 base, with 16 bases separating them. The germline CDR1 and CDR2 sequences are MGHRA and YSYEKL. CDR3 nucleotides: TGCGCCAGCAGCCAAGTGGGACTTACGGAGCCCCAAGAGACCCAGTACTTC. Its translation: CASSQVGLTEPQETQYF.

This clonotype was recorded a few times. The V and J genes are TRBV28 and TRBJ2-5, with D unresolved. Germline V gene sequence: CDR1 MDHEN, CDR2 SYDVKM. The CDR3 totals 13 residues. V lost 3 bases and J 0 bases, leaving 5 bases between the germline ends. CDR3 DNA: TGTGCCAGCAGTTTCCCCCACCAAGAGACCCAGTACTTC. The encoded protein is CASSFPHQETQYF.

This clonotype was seen a handful of times. The chain carries TRBV7-9 and TRBJ2-1; 10 bases align to TRBD2. With V trimmed by 0 bases and J by 0 bases, 8 bases remained unmatched. The CDR3 is 19 amino acids. Germline lookup yields CDR1 SEHNR and CDR2 FQNEAQ (reference sequence). In nucleotides, the CDR3 is TGTGCCAGCAGCTTAGCTTCACTAGCGGGACTGAGCTCCTACAATGAGCAGTTCTTC. This gives the protein CASSLASLAGLSSYNEQFF.

This clonotype showed up many times. The chain carries TRBV7-8 and TRBJ1-2; 8 bases align to TRBD1. This CDR3 has 15 amino acids. V lost 1 base and J lost 10; bases outside the gene matches: 11. Germline assignment: CDR1 SGHVS and CDR2 FQNEAQ. The CDR3 here is CASSLGPTGEDDYTF. The CDR3 DNA reads TGTGCCAGCAGCTTAGGTCCGACAGGGGAGGATGACTACACCTTC.